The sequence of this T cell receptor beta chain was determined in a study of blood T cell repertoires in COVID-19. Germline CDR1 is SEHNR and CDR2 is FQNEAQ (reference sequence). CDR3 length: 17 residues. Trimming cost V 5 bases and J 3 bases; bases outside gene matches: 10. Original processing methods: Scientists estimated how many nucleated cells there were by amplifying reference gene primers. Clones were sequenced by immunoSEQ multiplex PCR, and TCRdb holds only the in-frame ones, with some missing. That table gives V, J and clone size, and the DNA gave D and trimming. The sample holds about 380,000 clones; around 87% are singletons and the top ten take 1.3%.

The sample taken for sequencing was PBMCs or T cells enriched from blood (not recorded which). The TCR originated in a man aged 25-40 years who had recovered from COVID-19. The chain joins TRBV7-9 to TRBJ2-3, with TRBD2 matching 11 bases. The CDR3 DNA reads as TGTGCCAGCAGCCCTCGGGTAGCGGGGGGGCCTACAGATACGCAGTATTTT. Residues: CASSPRVAGGPTDTQYF.